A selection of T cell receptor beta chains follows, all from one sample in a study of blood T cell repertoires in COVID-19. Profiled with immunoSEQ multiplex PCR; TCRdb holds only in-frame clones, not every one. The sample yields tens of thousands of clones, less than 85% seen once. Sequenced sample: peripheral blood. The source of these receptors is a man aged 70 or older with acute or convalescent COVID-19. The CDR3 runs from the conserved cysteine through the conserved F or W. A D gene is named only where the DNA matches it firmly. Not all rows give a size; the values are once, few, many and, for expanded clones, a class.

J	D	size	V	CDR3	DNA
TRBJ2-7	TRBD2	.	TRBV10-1	CASSPRGSGMYEQYF	TGCGCCAGCAGTCCGCGAGGTAGCGGGATGTACGAGCAGTACTTC
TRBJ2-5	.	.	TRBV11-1	CASSLVASGTQYF	TGTGCCAGCAGCTTAGTGGCTTCAGGGACCCAGTACTTC
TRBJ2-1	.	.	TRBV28	CASSHLRSEQFF	TGTGCCAGCAGTCACCTGAGGAGTGAGCAGTTCTTC
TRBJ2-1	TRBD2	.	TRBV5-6	CASSLGLAGVYNEQFF	TGTGCCAGCAGCTTGGGACTAGCGGGAGTGTACAATGAGCAGTTCTTC
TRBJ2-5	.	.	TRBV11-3	CASSQEGGRERETQYF	TGTGCCAGCAGCCAAGAAGGGGGAAGGGAAAGGGAGACCCAGTACTTC
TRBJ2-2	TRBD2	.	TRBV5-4	CASSPVTSANTGELFF	TGTGCCAGCAGCCCCGTTACTAGCGCCAACACCGGGGAGCTGTTTTTT
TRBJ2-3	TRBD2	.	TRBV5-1	CASSPGLAGGTDTQYF	TGCGCCAGCAGCCCCGGACTAGCGGGGGGCACAGATACGCAGTATTTT
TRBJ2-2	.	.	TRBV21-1	CASSLGRGLHLYTGELFF	TGTGCCAGCAGCCTTGGGAGGGGACTCCACTTATACACCGGGGAGCTGTTTTTT
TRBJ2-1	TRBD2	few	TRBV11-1	CASSLGLAGYNEQFF	TGTGCCAGCAGCTTAGGGCTAGCGGGCTACAATGAGCAGTTCTTC
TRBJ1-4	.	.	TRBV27	CASSSHSPNEKLFF	TGTGCCAGCAGTTCACATTCCCCTAATGAAAAACTGTTTTTT
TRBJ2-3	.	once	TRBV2	CASSRDSIKTDTQYF	TGTGCCAGCAGCCGGGACTCTATAAAAACAGATACGCAGTATTTT
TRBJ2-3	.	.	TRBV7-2	CASSAYTDTQYF	TGTGCCAGCAGCGCCTACACAGATACGCAGTATTTT
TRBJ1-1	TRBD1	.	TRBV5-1	CASSVGVRTGEITEAFF	TGCGCCAGCAGCGTTGGGGTCCGGACAGGGGAAATCACTGAAGCTTTCTTT
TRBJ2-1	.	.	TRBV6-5	CASKLGGNYNEQFF	TGTGCCAGCAAGCTAGGCGGAAACTACAATGAGCAGTTCTTC
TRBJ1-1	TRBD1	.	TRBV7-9	CASSLTGLDTEAFF	TGTGCCAGCAGCTTGACAGGGTTGGACACTGAAGCTTTCTTT
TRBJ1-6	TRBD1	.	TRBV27	CASSLYPQGGNSPLHF	TGTGCCAGCAGTTTATACCCACAGGGGGGGAATTCACCCCTCCACTTT
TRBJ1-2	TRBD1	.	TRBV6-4	CASKQSGTGLYGYTF	TGTGCCAGCAAACAATCCGGGACAGGGCTCTATGGCTACACCTTC
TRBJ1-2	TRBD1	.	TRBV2	CASSELRGQLDGYTF	TGTGCCAGCAGTGAGTTGAGGGGGCAACTTGATGGCTACACCTTC
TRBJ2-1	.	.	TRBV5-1	CASSLTAGSLNEQFF	TGCGCCAGCAGCTTAACGGCGGGATCTCTCAATGAGCAGTTCTTC
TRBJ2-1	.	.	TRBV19	CATRSDGSSYNEQFF	TGTGCCACCCGCTCGGACGGGAGCTCCTACAATGAGCAGTTCTTC
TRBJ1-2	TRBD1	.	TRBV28	CASRETGVHGYTF	TGTGCCAGCAGGGAGACAGGGGTGCATGGCTACACCTTC
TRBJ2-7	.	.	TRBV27	CASSPWGGVYEQYF	TGTGCCAGCAGTCCGTGGGGGGGCGTCTACGAGCAGTACTTC
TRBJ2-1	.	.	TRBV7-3	CASSSNGGNYNEQFF	TGTGCCAGCAGCTCAAACGGAGGGAACTACAATGAGCAGTTCTTC
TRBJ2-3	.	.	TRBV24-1	CAIGGRNTDTQYF	TGTGCCATCGGGGGTAGGAACACAGATACGCAGTATTTT
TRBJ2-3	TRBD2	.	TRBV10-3	CAIRTSEGRTDTQYF	TGTGCCATCAGGACTAGCGAAGGACGGACAGATACGCAGTATTTT
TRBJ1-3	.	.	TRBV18	CASSPQGESGNTIYF	TGTGCCAGCTCACCACAGGGGGAGTCGGGAAACACCATATATTTT
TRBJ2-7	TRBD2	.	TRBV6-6	CASSFPTSGSSYEQYF	TGCGCCAGCAGCTTTCCGACTAGCGGCAGCTCCTACGAGCAGTACTTC
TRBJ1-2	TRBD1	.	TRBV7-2	CASSSDRVGYTF	TGTGCCAGCAGCTCAGACAGGGTTGGCTACACCTTC
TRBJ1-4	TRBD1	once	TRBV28	CASSTTGTALRKLFF	TGTGCCAGCAGTACAACCGGGACAGCCTTGAGAAAACTGTTTTTT
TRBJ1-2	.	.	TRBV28	CASSPGWGVAGYTF	TGTGCCAGCAGTCCCGGATGGGGGGTAGCTGGCTACACCTTC
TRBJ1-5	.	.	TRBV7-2	CASSPPPLGQGFNQPQHF	TGTGCCAGCAGCCCTCCCCCCCTGGGGCAAGGCTTCAATCAGCCCCAGCATTTT
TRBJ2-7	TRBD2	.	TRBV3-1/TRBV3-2	CASSQEAGRYEQYF	TGTGCCAGCAGCCAAGAAGCCGGGAGGTACGAGCAGTACTTC
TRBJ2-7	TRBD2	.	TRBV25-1	CARGGGTRRPYEQYF	TGTGCCCGCGGGGGGGGGACAAGGAGGCCCTACGAGCAGTACTTC
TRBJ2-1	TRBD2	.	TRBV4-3	CASSQDTGGASGGNEQFF	TGCGCCAGCAGCCAAGATACAGGAGGGGCTAGCGGGGGCAATGAGCAGTTCTTC
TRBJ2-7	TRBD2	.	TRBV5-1	CASSSGLAPYYEQYF	TGCGCCAGCAGCTCTGGACTAGCACCATACTACGAGCAGTACTTC
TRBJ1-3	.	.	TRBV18	CASSPPSQSSGNTIYF	TGTGCCAGCTCACCACCGTCCCAGTCCTCTGGAAACACCATATATTTT
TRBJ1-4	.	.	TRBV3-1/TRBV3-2	CASSPRDGLSEKLFF	TGTGCCAGCAGCCCGCGGGACGGCCTCAGCGAAAAACTGTTTTTT
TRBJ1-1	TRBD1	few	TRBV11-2	CASSLATGAEAFF	TGTGCCAGCAGCTTAGCCACAGGGGCTGAAGCTTTCTTT
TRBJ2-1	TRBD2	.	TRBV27	CASRVAGGLYNEQFF	TGTGCCAGCAGGGTAGCGGGAGGCCTCTACAATGAGCAGTTCTTC
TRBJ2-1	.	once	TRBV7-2	CASSRVDYNEQFF	TGTGCCAGCAGCCGCGTCGACTACAATGAGCAGTTCTTC
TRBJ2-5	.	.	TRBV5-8	CASSLALFQETQYF	TGTGCCAGCAGCTTGGCCCTTTTCCAAGAGACCCAGTACTTC
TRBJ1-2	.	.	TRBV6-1	CAGSATSFYGYTF	TGTGCCGGCAGTGCCACTTCCTTCTATGGCTACACCTTC
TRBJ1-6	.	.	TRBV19	CASSTITGQGRSSPLHF	TGTGCCAGTAGTACGATAACGGGGCAGGGGAGAAGTTCACCCCTCCACTTT
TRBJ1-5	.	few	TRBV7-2	CASSRLLMGQPQHF	TGTGCCAGCAGCCGGCTTCTCATGGGCCAGCCCCAGCATTTT
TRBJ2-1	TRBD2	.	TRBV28	CASSSPGLAGARYNEQFF	TGTGCCAGCAGTTCCCCGGGACTAGCGGGAGCACGCTACAATGAGCAGTTCTTC
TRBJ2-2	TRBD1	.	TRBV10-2	CASSEGQGLTGELFF	TGCGCCAGCAGTGAGGGACAGGGCCTGACCGGGGAGCTGTTTTTT
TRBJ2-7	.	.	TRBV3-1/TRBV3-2	CASSHGGPYEQYF	TGTGCCAGCAGCCACGGGGGGCCCTACGAGCAGTACTTC
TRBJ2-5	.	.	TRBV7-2	CASSPDSRETQYF	TGTGCCAGCAGCCCGGACAGTCGGGAGACCCAGTACTTC
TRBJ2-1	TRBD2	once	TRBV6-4	CASSDRTSGLWNEQFF	TGTGCCAGCAGTGACCGGACTAGCGGTCTTTGGAATGAGCAGTTCTTC
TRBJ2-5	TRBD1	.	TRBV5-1	CASSSGTGKETQYF	TGCGCCAGCAGCTCCGGGACAGGGAAAGAGACCCAGTACTTC
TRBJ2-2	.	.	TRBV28	CASSFRTGELFF	TGTGCCAGCAGTTTTCGCACCGGGGAGCTGTTTTTT
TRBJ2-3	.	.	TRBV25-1	CASSELGGSDTQYF	TGTGCCAGCAGTGAATTGGGGGGATCCGATACGCAGTATTTT
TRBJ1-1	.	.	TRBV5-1	CASSLSEGGWAEAFF	TGCGCCAGCAGCTTGAGCGAAGGAGGCTGGGCTGAAGCTTTCTTT
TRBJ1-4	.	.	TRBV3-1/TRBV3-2	CASSPPGTNEKLFF	TGTGCCAGCAGCCCCCCGGGGACTAATGAAAAACTGTTTTTT
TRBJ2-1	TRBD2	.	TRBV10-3	CAIRGSGQSSYNEQFF	TGTGCCATCAGGGGTAGCGGGCAGAGCTCCTACAATGAGCAGTTCTTC
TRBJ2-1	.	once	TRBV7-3	CASSLIGGGTYNEQFF	TGTGCCAGCAGCTTAATCGGGGGAGGCACCTACAATGAGCAGTTCTTC
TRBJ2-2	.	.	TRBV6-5	CASRGPWGLTGELFF	TGTGCCAGCAGGGGTCCGTGGGGGCTGACCGGGGAGCTGTTTTTT
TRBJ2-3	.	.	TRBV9	CASSVGQISTGEGTDTQYF	TGTGCCAGCAGCGTAGGTCAGATTAGTACAGGGGAGGGCACAGATACGCAGTATTTT